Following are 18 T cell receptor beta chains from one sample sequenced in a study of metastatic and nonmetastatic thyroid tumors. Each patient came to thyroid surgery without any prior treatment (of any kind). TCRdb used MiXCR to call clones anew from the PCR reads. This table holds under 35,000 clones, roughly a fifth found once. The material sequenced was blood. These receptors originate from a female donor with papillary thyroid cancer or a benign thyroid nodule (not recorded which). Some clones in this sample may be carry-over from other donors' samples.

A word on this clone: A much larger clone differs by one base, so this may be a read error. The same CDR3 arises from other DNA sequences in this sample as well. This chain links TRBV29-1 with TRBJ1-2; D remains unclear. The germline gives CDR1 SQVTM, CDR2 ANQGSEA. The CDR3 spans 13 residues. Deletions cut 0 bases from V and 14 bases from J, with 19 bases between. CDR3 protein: CSVEDEARSIYTF. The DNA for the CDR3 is TGCAGCGTTGAAGATGAGGCCAGGAGCATCTATACCTTC.

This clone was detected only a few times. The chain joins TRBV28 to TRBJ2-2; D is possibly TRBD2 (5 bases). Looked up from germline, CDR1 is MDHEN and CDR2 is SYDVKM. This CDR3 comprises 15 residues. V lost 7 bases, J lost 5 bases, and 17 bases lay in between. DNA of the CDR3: TGTGCCAGCACTGCTCACGTGGGAGAAACCGGGGAGCTGTTTTTT. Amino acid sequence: CASTAHVGETGELFF.

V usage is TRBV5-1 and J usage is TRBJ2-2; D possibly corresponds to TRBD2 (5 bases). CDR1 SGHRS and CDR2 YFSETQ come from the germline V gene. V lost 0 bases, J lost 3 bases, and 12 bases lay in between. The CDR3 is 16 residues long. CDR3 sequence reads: CASSLVETMDTGELFF. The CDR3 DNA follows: TGCGCCAGCAGCTTGGTTGAGACTATGGACACCGGGGAGCTGTTTTTT.

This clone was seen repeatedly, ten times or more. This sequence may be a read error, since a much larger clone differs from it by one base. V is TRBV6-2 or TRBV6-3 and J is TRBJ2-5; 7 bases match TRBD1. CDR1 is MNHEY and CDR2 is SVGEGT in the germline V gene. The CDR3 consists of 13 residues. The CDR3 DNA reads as TGTGCCAGCTGGACAGGATTTGAGGAGACCCAGTGCTTC. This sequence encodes CASWTGFEETQCF.

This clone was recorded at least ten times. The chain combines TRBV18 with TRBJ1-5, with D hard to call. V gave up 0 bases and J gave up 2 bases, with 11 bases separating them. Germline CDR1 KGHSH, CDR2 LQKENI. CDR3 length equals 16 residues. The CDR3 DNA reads TGTGCCAGCTCACCACCGGCTGAAATTGGCAATCAGCCCCAGCATTTT. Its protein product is CASSPPAEIGNQPQHF.

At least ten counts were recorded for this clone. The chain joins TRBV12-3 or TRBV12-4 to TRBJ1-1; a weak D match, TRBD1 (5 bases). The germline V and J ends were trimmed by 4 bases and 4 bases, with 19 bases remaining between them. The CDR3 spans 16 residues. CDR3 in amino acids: CASSSPRAGRRTEAFF. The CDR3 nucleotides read TGTGCCAGCAGTTCTCCCCGAGCGGGGCGACGCACTGAAGCTTTCTTT.

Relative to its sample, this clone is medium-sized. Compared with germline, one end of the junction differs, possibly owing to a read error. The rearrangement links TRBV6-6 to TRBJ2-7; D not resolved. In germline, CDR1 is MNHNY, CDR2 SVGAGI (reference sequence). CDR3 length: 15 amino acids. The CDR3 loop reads CASSYSMLQSFEQYF. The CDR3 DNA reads TGTGCCAGCAGTTACTCGATGCTGCAATCCTTCGAGCAGTACTTC.

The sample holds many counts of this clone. The CDR3 sequence: CASGLIWGQFF. In nucleotides, the CDR3 is TGTGCTAGTGGCCTAATATGGGGGCAGTTCTTC. The J gene is TRBJ2-1, the V gene TRBV12-5; D remains ambiguous. V lost 6 bases to trimming and J lost 12 bases, with 12 bases between them. There are 11 residues in the CDR3. In germline, CDR1 is LGHNT, CDR2 FRNRAP.

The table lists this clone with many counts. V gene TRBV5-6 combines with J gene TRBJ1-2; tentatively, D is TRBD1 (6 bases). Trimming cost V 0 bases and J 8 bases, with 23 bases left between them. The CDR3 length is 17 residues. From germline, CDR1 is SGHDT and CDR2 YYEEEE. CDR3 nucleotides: TGTGCCAGCAGCTTGGTCCCCCGGGGACAAAGAATCAAGGGCTACACCTTC. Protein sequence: CASSLVPRGQRIKGYTF.

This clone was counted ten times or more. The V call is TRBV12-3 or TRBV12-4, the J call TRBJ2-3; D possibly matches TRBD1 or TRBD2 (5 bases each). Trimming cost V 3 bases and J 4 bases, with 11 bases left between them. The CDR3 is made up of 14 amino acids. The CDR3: CASSFGAVADTQYF. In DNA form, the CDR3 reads TGTGCCAGCAGTTTCGGGGCCGTTGCAGATACGCAGTATTTT.

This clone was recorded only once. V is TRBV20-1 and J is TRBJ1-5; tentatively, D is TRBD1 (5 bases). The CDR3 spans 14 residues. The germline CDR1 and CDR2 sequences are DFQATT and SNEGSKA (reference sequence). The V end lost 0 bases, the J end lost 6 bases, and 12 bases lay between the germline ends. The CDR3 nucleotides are TGCAGTGCTAGAGAGGGTCAGGGTGTTCAGCCCCAGCATTTT. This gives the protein CSAREGQGVQPQHF.

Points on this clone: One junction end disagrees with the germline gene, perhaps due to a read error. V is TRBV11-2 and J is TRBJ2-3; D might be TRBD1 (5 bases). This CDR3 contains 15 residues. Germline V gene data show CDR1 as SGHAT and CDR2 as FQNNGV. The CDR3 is CASSFDKGNTDTQYF. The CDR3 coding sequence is TGTGCCAGCAGCTTCGACAAGGGGAATACGGATACGCAGTACTTT.

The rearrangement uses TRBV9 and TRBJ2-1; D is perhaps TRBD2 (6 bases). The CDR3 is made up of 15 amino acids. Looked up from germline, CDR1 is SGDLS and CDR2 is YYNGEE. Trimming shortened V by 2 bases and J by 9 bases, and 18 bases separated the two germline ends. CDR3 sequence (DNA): TGTGCCAGCAGCGTTGCGGAGGGCCTAGTAGGTGAGCAGTTCTTC. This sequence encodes CASSVAEGLVGEQFF.

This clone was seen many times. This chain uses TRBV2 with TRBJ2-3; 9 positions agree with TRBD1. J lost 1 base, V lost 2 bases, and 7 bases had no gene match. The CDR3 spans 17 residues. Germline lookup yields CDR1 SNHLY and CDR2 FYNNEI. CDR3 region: CASSETRTGEGTDTQYF. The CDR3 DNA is TGTGCCAGCAGTGAAACGCGGACAGGGGAAGGCACAGATACGCAGTATTTT.

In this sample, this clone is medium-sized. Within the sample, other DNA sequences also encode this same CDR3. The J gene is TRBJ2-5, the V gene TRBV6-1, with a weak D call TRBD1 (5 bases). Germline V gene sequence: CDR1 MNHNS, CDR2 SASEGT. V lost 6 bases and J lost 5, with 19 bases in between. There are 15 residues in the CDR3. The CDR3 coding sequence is TGTGCCAGCAGAAGACAGTCCTCATTCCCGGAGACCCAGTACTTC. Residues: CASRRQSSFPETQYF.

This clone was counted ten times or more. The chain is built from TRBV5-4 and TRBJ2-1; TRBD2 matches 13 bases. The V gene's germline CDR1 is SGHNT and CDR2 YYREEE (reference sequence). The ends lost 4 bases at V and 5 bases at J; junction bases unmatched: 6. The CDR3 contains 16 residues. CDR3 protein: CASSVGLAGANNEQFF. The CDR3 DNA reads TGTGCCAGCAGCGTTGGACTAGCGGGGGCCAACAATGAGCAGTTCTTC.

This CDR3 is CASIPQTGVTDTQYF. In DNA, the CDR3 is TGTGCCAGTATCCCACAGACAGGGGTAACAGATACGCAGTATTTT. J is TRBJ2-3 and V is TRBV19, with TRBD1 identical over 8 bases. Germline-derived CDR1 and CDR2 are LNHDA and SQIVND (reference sequence). The CDR3 is 15 amino acids. V dropped 7 bases and J dropped 3; count of bases not matched to a gene: 9.

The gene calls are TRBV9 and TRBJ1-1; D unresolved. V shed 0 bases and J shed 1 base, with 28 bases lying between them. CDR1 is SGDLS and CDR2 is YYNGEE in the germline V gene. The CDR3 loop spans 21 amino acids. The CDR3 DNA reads TGTGCCAGCAGCGTAGCTAAAGGCGGGCCCTCTATCCCCGATGAGAACACTGAAGCTTTCTTT. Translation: CASSVAKGGPSIPDENTEAFF.